This TCR beta chain comes out of a study of T cell responses to AZD1222 COVID-19 vaccine. Study observations and caveats: Regions 160-218 and 743-854 held dominance among vaccine-associated CD4 TCRs, which spanned spike. Seropositive AZD1222 recipients at baseline numbered only five to seven. Donors were mostly white British, more females; clonal diversity possibly underestimated.

V gave up 6 bases and J gave up 2 bases; unmatched junction bases: 5. This CDR3 spans 14 amino acids. Germline CDR1 reads LNHDA; CDR2 reads SQIVND (reference sequence). Remarks on this clone: Its specificity is not known.

Only in-frame clones appear in the TCRdb table, and some are missing; sequencing was by immunoSEQ multiplex PCR. The sample lists fewer than 130,000 clones; about 85% were seen once. This material consisted of peripheral blood, taken 28 days after the second AZD1222 dose. The rearrangement links TRBV19 to TRBJ1-2; 8 positions match TRBD1. This sequence was found in an adult who received the AZD1222 COVID-19 vaccine. CDR3 region: CASRIRTGNYGYTF. CDR3 bases: TGTGCCAGTAGAATAAGGACAGGGAACTATGGCTACACCTTC.